This T cell receptor (beta chain) came from a study of blood T cell repertoires in COVID-19. Study-wide background: Specimens from acute and convalescent COVID-19 originated in the United States, Italy and Spain. T cells, B-cell-depleted T cells, or PBMCs provided the cDNA or gDNA that served as material.

Original processing methods: Estimates of nucleated cell counts were drawn from the amplification of reference gene primers. Generated by immunoSEQ multiplex PCR, the TCRdb table keeps only in-frame clones and is missing some. The V and J calls and clone size were taken over from that table, and D and trimming were inferred from the DNA. The sample contains 78,000 or so clones, approximately 86% of which appear only once. The CDR3 covers 16 residues. Germline assignment: CDR1 LNHDA and CDR2 SQIVND (reference sequence). Deletions cut 1 base from V and 4 bases from J, with 14 bases between. This chain joins TRBV19 and TRBJ1-5, with D unclear. Sequencing input: peripheral blood. The TCR comes from a woman aged 45-65 years with acute or convalescent COVID-19. CDR3 region: CASSIGFGELNQPQHF. For the CDR3, the DNA is TGTGCCAGTAGTATAGGATTCGGGGAACTAAATCAGCCCCAGCATTTT. Based on the CDR3 plus reference TRBV19 and TRBJ1-5, the full variable domain is DGGITQSPKYLFRKEGQNVTLSCEQNLNHDAMYWYRQDPGQGLRLIYYSQIVNDFQKGDIAEGYSVSREKKESFPLTVTSAQKNPTAFYLCASSIGFGELNQPQHFGDGTRLSIL.